This TCR beta chain was recovered during a study of response to subunit inactivated influenza vaccine. TCRdb reprocessed the RT-PCR reads with MiXCR, giving one entry per CDR3 protein. The table includes 550,000 to 800,000 distinct CDR3 sequences, approximately 15% detected once. Study-wide results and limits: Authors suggested each seasonal flu vaccination may recruit only limited numbers of new T cells.

Concerning this clonotype itself: The antigen remains unidentified. Sequence at one end of the junction differs from germline and may be a read error.

The receptor was isolated from a man in his fifties who received an inactivated influenza vaccine. Sequenced material: PBMCs from blood, taken around two weeks before vaccination.

The CDR3 region has the DNA TGCGCCAGCAGCGCGCTAGCGCGTCACCCGAACTTC. Its protein product is CASSALARHPNF. The genes are TRBV10-2 and TRBJ2-5, with D perhaps TRBD2 (6 bases). Germline CDR1 WSHSY, CDR2 SAAADI. The CDR3 runs to 12 residues.